The 27 T cell receptor beta chains below were found in one sample sequenced in a study of regulatory T cells in long-lasting Graves disease. The TCR beta library used iRepertoire HTBI primers with Arm-PCR amplification of CDR3. TCRdb re-called the multiplex PCR reads through MiXCR, storing one row per CDR3 protein. The data contain roughly 450,000 distinct CDR3 sequences, around 24% of them singletons. Time point noted: persistent/refractory GD, antithyroid drugs over 5 years with positive TRAb. RNA extracted from PBMCs served as the sequencing template. The material sequenced was peripheral blood mononuclear cells (PBMCs), taken when the disease was refractory, from a patient treated with antithyroid drugs. The receptors were gathered from a female donor with Graves disease.

There are many counts of this clonotype. The chain is built from TRBV28 and TRBJ1-4; TRBD1 is a possible D gene (6 bases). The germline V and J ends were trimmed by 2 bases and 12 bases, with 25 bases remaining between them. CDR1 is MDHEN, CDR2 SYDVKM, per germline. CDR3 size: 17 residues. The CDR3 bases are TGTGCCAGCAGTTTAATTTTGGGTCCCGGGGGGCTACGCGAACTGTTTTTT. This gives the protein CASSLILGPGGLRELFF. Looking up the rest from reference TRBV28 and TRBJ1-4 gives the full variable domain: DVKVTQSSRYLVKRTGEKVFLECVQDMDHENMFWYRQDPGLGLRLIYFSYDVKMKEKGDIPEGYSVSREKKERFSLILESASTNQTSMYLCASSLILGPGGLRELFFGSGTQLSVL.

CDR3 in DNA: TGTGCCAGCCTGCAGTCAGTGCACAATGAGCAGTACTTC. As protein: CASLQSVHNEQYF. V gene TRBV12-3 or TRBV12-4 combines with J gene TRBJ2-7; D unresolved. V lost 8 bases and J lost 7, with 18 bases in between. CDR3 length equals 13 residues.

This clonotype came up a few times. At one end the junction does not follow the germline gene, possibly because of a read error. The gene calls are TRBV28 and TRBJ1-3; TRBD1 agrees at 11 bases. Germline CDR1 is MDHEN and CDR2 is SYDVKM. The CDR3 runs to 14 residues. CDR3 residues: CASSLGTGGNTTYF. In nucleotides, the CDR3 is TGTGCCAGCAGTTTGGGGACAGGGGGAAACACCACATATTTT.

This clonotype appeared a few times. The chain employs TRBV20-1 and TRBJ2-1; 7 bases match TRBD1. CDR1 DFQATT and CDR2 SNEGSKA come from the germline V gene (reference sequence). The CDR3 has 15 amino acids. The V segment lost 3 bases and the J segment 3 bases; nucleotides outside the gene matches: 8. The DNA of the CDR3 is TGCAGTGCTAGGGAACCGGGACAGAGCTACAATGAGCAGTTCTTC. Translation gives CSAREPGQSYNEQFF.

As for this clonotype: This may be a read error, as it is one base from a much larger clone. CDR3 coding DNA: TGTGCCAACAGTTTTTCGGGAAGGAGCAATCAGCCCCAGCATTTT. Translating gives CANSFSGRSNQPQHF. This chain joins TRBV28 and TRBJ1-5; no firm D call. From germline, CDR1 is MDHEN and CDR2 SYDVKM. The CDR3 extends over 15 amino acids.

This clonotype was observed a few times. The chain is built from TRBV7-9 and TRBJ2-7; D unresolved. CDR3 length: 15 amino acids. CDR1 SEHNR and CDR2 FQNEAQ come from the germline V gene (reference sequence). V was cut by 4 bases and J by 7 bases, with 20 bases left in between. The CDR3 reads CASSYLTGQSKEQYF. CDR3 DNA sequence: TGTGCCAGCAGCTATCTTACCGGGCAGTCGAAGGAGCAGTACTTC.

This clonotype was seen more than once but under ten times. CDR3 sequence: CASSRSLRGLVNIQYF. The DNA for the CDR3 is TGCGCCAGCAGCCGATCCCTCAGGGGGCTTGTAAACATTCAGTACTTC. The chain joins TRBV4-3 to TRBJ2-4; 8 bases are shared with TRBD1. V lost 4 bases and J lost 6; bases outside the gene matches: 11. Germline loops: CDR1 LGHNA, CDR2 YSLEER. CDR3 length: 16 amino acids.

The chain recombines TRBV20-1 with TRBJ1-5, with no clear D. V was shortened by 4 bases and J by 6 bases, with 16 bases between the two germline ends. Germline V gene data show CDR1 as DFQATT and CDR2 as SNEGSKA (reference sequence). The CDR3 has 14 amino acids. CDR3 bases: TGCAGTGCTATCCACCCCGTTGGGTCTCAGCCCCAGCATTTT. It encodes CSAIHPVGSQPQHF.

This clonotype was picked up many times. The chain has TRBV6-2 or TRBV6-3 and TRBJ2-7; D gene uncertain. This CDR3 has 13 residues. Trimming pared 4 bases from V and 0 bases from J, leaving 7 bases between. The germline V gene has CDR1 MNHEY and CDR2 SVGEGT. The CDR3 reads CASSSANSYEQYF. CDR3 nucleotide sequence: TGTGCCAGCAGTTCAGCCAACTCCTACGAGCAGTACTTC.

This chain links TRBV27 with TRBJ1-2; D is ambiguous. V was clipped by 3 bases and J by 7 bases, with 12 bases between them. CDR3 length: 13 residues. Germline assignment: CDR1 MNHEY and CDR2 SMNVEV (reference sequence). CDR3 in amino acids: CASSFGGRGGYTF. As DNA, the CDR3 is TGTGCCAGCAGTTTCGGCGGACGGGGTGGCTACACCTTC.

This chain links TRBV7-3 with TRBJ2-7; 8 bases fit TRBD1. CDR1 and CDR2 from the germline V gene are SGHTA and FQGTGA. The CDR3 is 17 amino acids. J was trimmed by 4 bases and V by 5 bases; bases with no gene match: 16. The CDR3 DNA reads as TGTGCCAGCAGCAAATTTGTCCCGCCCGACAGGGGTTACGAGCAGTACTTC. It is translated as CASSKFVPPDRGYEQYF.

This rearrangement joins TRBV7-2 to TRBJ2-2, with a possible D match to TRBD2 (7 bases). The length of the CDR3 is 17 residues. Per the germline V gene, CDR1 is SGHTA and CDR2 is FQGNSA. V lost 5 bases and J 1 base, leaving 17 bases between the germline ends. CDR3 amino acids: CASSRRGGGWNTGELFF. CDR3 nucleotide sequence: TGTGCCAGCAGCCGTAGGGGGGGGGGATGGAACACCGGGGAGCTGTTTTTT.

The chain couples TRBV18 to TRBJ2-7, with 8 bases matching TRBD1. The junction had 6 bases not matched to a gene; V was cut back by 2 bases and J by 3 bases. This CDR3 has 15 amino acids. Germline CDR1 and CDR2: KGHSH and LQKENI. Here the CDR3 reads CASSPVTGGDYEQYF. Written as DNA, the CDR3 is TGTGCCAGCTCACCAGTCACAGGGGGAGACTACGAGCAGTACTTC.

This clonotype was seen many times. The CDR3 sequence is CASSFPPQGSSYEQYF. CDR3 nucleotide sequence: TGTGCCAGCAGTTTCCCACCCCAGGGCTCCTCCTACGAGCAGTACTTC. The rearrangement joins TRBV28 to TRBJ2-7; TRBD1 might be the D (5 bases). Germline V gene sequence: CDR1 MDHEN, CDR2 SYDVKM. The CDR3 extends over 16 amino acids. Deletions cut 3 bases from V and 0 bases from J, with 15 bases between.

The table lists this clonotype with many counts. CDR3 sequence: CASSSGLAGGHFYEQYF. The CDR3 DNA follows: TGTGCCAGCAGTTCGGGACTAGCGGGGGGACATTTCTACGAGCAGTACTTC. The J gene is TRBJ2-7, the V gene TRBV27; 15 positions match TRBD2. The CDR3 has 17 amino acids. V dropped 4 bases and J dropped 3; count of bases not matched to a gene: 7. Germline V gene data show CDR1 as MNHEY and CDR2 as SMNVEV (reference sequence).

V is TRBV7-8 and J is TRBJ2-3; the D gene is possibly TRBD1 (6 bases). The CDR3 has 16 residues. Germline CDR1 is SGHVS and CDR2 is FQNEAQ. Trimming pared 1 base from V and 2 bases from J, leaving 13 bases between. The CDR3 DNA reads TGTGCCAGCAGCTTAGGCTTTGGGGGCGACACAGATACGCAGTATTTT. Encoded protein: CASSLGFGGDTDTQYF.

The sample holds one count of this clonotype. V is TRBV3-1 and J is TRBJ2-2, with D unresolved. The CDR3 contains 15 residues. V was cut by 0 bases and J by 5 bases, with 10 bases left in between. Germline V gene sequence: CDR1 LGHDT, CDR2 YNNKEL (reference sequence). The CDR3 DNA sequence: TGTGCCAGCAGCCAAGATAGACTTAGAACCGGGGAGCTGTTTTTT. Protein: CASSQDRLRTGELFF.

The chain has TRBV24-1 and TRBJ2-2, with D tentatively TRBD2 (6 bases). This CDR3 has 15 amino acids. The germline V and J ends were trimmed by 6 bases and 4 bases, with 14 bases remaining between them. Germline-derived CDR1 and CDR2 are KGHDR and SFDVKD. The CDR3 loop is CATSRRDLSTGELFF. The CDR3 region has the DNA TGTGCCACCAGTAGACGGGACTTAAGCACCGGGGAGCTGTTTTTT.

The chain employs TRBV5-1 and TRBJ1-2; a possible D gene is TRBD1 (6 bases). V was trimmed by 0 bases and J by 2 bases, leaving 14 bases between them. CDR1 is SGHRS and CDR2 is YFSETQ in the germline V gene. The CDR3 length is 16 residues. The CDR3 loop reads CASSLGPQQGNYGYTF. In DNA form, the CDR3 reads TGCGCCAGCAGCTTGGGGCCCCAACAGGGCAACTATGGCTACACCTTC.

This sequence joins TRBV9 and TRBJ2-7; unclear D gene. The germline CDR1 and CDR2 sequences are SGDLS and YYNGEE. V lost 0 bases and J lost 0, with 13 bases in between. This CDR3 comprises 16 residues. CDR3 in DNA: TGTGCCAGCAGCGTAGGAGAAGTCCCCCTCTCCTACGAGCAGTACTTC. Its protein is CASSVGEVPLSYEQYF.

This clonotype was recorded many times. The rearrangement uses TRBV29-1 and TRBJ1-2; TRBD1 matches 12 bases. The CDR3 runs 15 residues. Looked up from germline, CDR1 is SQVTM and CDR2 is ANQGSEA. The junction had 13 bases not matched to a gene; V was cut back by 6 bases and J by 8 bases. The CDR3 DNA is TGCAGCGTGGCTAAAGTGGGACAGGGGGCTGCAGGCTACACCTTC. Its protein is CSVAKVGQGAAGYTF. The full variable domain, rest sourced from reference TRBV29-1 and TRBJ1-2, is SAVISQKPSRDICQRGTSLTIQCQVDSQVTMMFWYRQQPGQSLTLIATANQGSEATYESGFVIDKFPISRPNLTFSTLTVSNMSPEDSSIYLCSVAKVGQGAAGYTFGSGTRLTVV.

This clonotype has a single count. V usage is TRBV29-1 and J usage is TRBJ2-1, with a tentative D call TRBD2 (6 bases). The CDR3 has 15 residues. The V end was cut by 6 bases, the J end by 9 bases, with 24 bases between. The germline V gene encodes CDR1 SQVTM and CDR2 ANQGSEA. The CDR3 region is CSVETELGEEGEQFF. CDR3 DNA sequence: TGCAGCGTCGAAACCGAACTAGGGGAGGAGGGTGAGCAGTTCTTC.

The V gene is TRBV11-2, the J gene TRBJ1-3, with 7 bases matching TRBD1. CDR1 SGHAT and CDR2 FQNNGV come from the germline V gene. The CDR3 spans 16 residues. V shed 6 bases and J 0 bases; nucleotides not matched to a gene: 8. This CDR3 reads CASRAGQVNSGNTIYF. The DNA of the CDR3 is TGTGCCAGCAGAGCCGGACAGGTGAACTCTGGAAACACCATATATTTT.

The table lists this clonotype with a few counts. The V call is TRBV7-2, the J call TRBJ1-2; 7 bases map to TRBD1. This CDR3 has 13 residues. In germline, CDR1 is SGHTA, CDR2 FQGNSA. The junction had 6 bases not matched to a gene; V was cut back by 4 bases and J by 7 bases. DNA of the CDR3: TGTGCCAGCAGCTCAGGGGGATTTTTTGGCTACACCTTC. Its protein product is CASSSGGFFGYTF.

The chain uses TRBV14 and TRBJ1-1; unclear D gene. The CDR3 is 17 residues long. Between the trimmed V and J ends, which lost 1 base and 4 bases, there was a span of 19 bases. The germline CDR1 and CDR2 sequences are SGHDN and FVKESK. CDR3 nucleotides: TGTGCCAGCAGCCAAGTTGGACTCCGAGACGGGAGCACTGAAGCTTTCTTT. Its translation is CASSQVGLRDGSTEAFF.

As to this clonotype: This sequence may be a read error, since a much larger clone differs from it by one base. J is TRBJ2-5 and V is TRBV6-5; no definite D call. This CDR3 has 14 residues. Germline V CDR1 and CDR2: MNHEY, SVGAGI. This CDR3 reads CASSLPRRQEAQYF. For the CDR3, the DNA is TGTGCCAGCAGTTTACCCCGGAGACAAGAGGCCCAGTACTTC.

This clonotype has at least ten counts. The genes are TRBV10-3 and TRBJ2-7; 10 nucleotides match TRBD2. CDR1 ENHRY and CDR2 SYGVKD come from the germline V gene. CDR3 length: 15 residues. V gave up 7 bases and J gave up 5 bases; unmatched junction bases: 11. The CDR3 region has the DNA TGTGCCATCACCTCTCACCTAGCGGGAGAAGACGAGCAGTACTTC. This codes for CAITSHLAGEDEQYF.